The rows below give T cell receptor beta chains drawn from one sample of a study of T-cell memory formation after mild COVID-19. TCRdb called the 5' RACE reads again in MiXCR, with one record for every CDR3 protein. The sample contains more than 70,000 distinct CDR3 sequences, more than 11% of which appear only once. Sequencing was done on a sample of PBMCs or a T cell subset sorted from them (not recorded which). Receptor source: an adult woman who had mild COVID-19 (a few samples of this study predate the infection). Cell type and time point are not known. Each CDR3 is given with its conserved first and last residue.

>16|TRBJ2-5|TRBV24-1
CATSDFSSGVGETQYF
>15|TRBJ2-1|TRBV5-4
CASSTRTGGFNEQFF
>14|TRBJ2-7|TRBV7-8
CASSPSASLYEQYF
>16|TRBJ2-7|TRBV7-6
CASSPAHSQQAYEQYF
>14|TRBJ1-1|TRBV24-1
CATSPGQGFTEAFF
>15|TRBJ2-2|TRBV7-6
CASSLEGGKTGELFF
>13|TRBJ1-5|TRBV9
CASSVLLDQPQHF
>13|TRBJ2-1|TRBV19
CASSMSSRNEQFF
>15|TRBJ2-1|TRBV29-1
CSVPTTGEDYNEQFF
>13|TRBJ2-7|TRBV7-8
CASSPEVSYEQYF
>16|TRBJ2-5|TRBV3-1
CASSQDFRGPQETQYF
>15|TRBJ2-7|TRBV6-5
CASSYRTLPLYEQYF
>20|TRBJ2-1|TRBV7-6
CASSLAPPLAGGPIYNEQFF
>14|TRBJ2-5|TRBV7-6
CASSFGERVETQYF
>17|TRBJ1-1|TRBV7-8
CASSLAGLGVMNTEAFF
>11|TRBJ2-1|TRBV24-1
CATSDSAEQFF
>17|TRBJ1-1|TRBV12-3/TRBV12-4
CASSLNPGQGWNTEAFF
>16|TRBJ2-1|TRBV7-9
CASSFSGSVSYNEQFF
>15|TRBJ2-2|TRBV12-3/TRBV12-4
CASSLTTVNTGELFF
>16|TRBJ2-5|TRBV4-2
CASSQDDRGPIETQYF
>13|TRBJ1-2|TRBV6-5
CASSFGMNYGYTF
>16|TRBJ2-1|TRBV12-3/TRBV12-4
CASSFRGGRAVDEQFF
>12|TRBJ1-1|TRBV6-2/TRBV6-3
CASSYAGTEAFF
>17|TRBJ2-3|TRBV5-4
CASRGRLAITPTDTQYF
>15|TRBJ2-3|TRBV19
CASSISSGDTDTQYF
>14|TRBJ2-7|TRBV6-2/TRBV6-3
CASSQRTQRLEQYF
>14|TRBJ2-7|TRBV4-3
CASSQFGGAYEQYF
>14|TRBJ2-7|TRBV7-2
CASSFGLLPAEQYF
>13|TRBJ2-2|TRBV7-3
CASSARGPGELFF
>16|TRBJ2-3|TRBV9
CASSVGGGWGTDTQYF
>15|TRBJ2-2|TRBV12-3/TRBV12-4
CASSLVRTITGELFF
>13|TRBJ1-1|TRBV7-3
CASRGHMNTEAFF
>14|TRBJ2-7|TRBV11-3
CASSLAGVSYEQYF
>16|TRBJ2-3|TRBV7-6
CASSLARQLGTDTQYF
>15|TRBJ2-7|TRBV9
CASSVSANPAYEQYF
>13|TRBJ2-7|TRBV18
CASSPPLPYEQYF
>14|TRBJ1-1|TRBV5-1
CASSLSVGGAEAFF
>14|TRBJ2-2|TRBV5-1
CASTGTAYTGELFF
>13|TRBJ2-5|TRBV7-7
CASSLDTQETQYF
>16|TRBJ1-2|TRBV12-3/TRBV12-4
CASSLTRTGANYGYTF
>14|TRBJ1-6|TRBV12-3/TRBV12-4
CASTFRAYNSPLHF
>14|TRBJ1-1|TRBV20-1
CSAGSGTGRTEAFF
>13|TRBJ1-1|TRBV7-6
CASSLDKNTEAFF
>16|TRBJ2-3|TRBV7-9
CASSWTGGSSTDTQYF
>15|TRBJ1-1|TRBV6-5
CASSYQTGAGTEAFF
>15|TRBJ2-3|TRBV12-3/TRBV12-4
CASSGQPSSTDTQYF
>15|TRBJ2-7|TRBV3-1
CASSQGENPPYEQYF
>13|TRBJ2-7|TRBV2
CASKRQQVYEQYF
>15|TRBJ2-1|TRBV2
CASRALAGGTVEQFF
>15|TRBJ1-1|TRBV5-1
CASINPTGAGTEAFF
>13|TRBJ2-5|TRBV6-5
CASSYVQGETQYF
>15|TRBJ2-1|TRBV24-1
CATRSSGKLYNEQFF
>12|TRBJ2-5|TRBV12-3/TRBV12-4
CASTGDGALQYF
>16|TRBJ1-1|TRBV5-5
CASTPTGEVANTEAFF